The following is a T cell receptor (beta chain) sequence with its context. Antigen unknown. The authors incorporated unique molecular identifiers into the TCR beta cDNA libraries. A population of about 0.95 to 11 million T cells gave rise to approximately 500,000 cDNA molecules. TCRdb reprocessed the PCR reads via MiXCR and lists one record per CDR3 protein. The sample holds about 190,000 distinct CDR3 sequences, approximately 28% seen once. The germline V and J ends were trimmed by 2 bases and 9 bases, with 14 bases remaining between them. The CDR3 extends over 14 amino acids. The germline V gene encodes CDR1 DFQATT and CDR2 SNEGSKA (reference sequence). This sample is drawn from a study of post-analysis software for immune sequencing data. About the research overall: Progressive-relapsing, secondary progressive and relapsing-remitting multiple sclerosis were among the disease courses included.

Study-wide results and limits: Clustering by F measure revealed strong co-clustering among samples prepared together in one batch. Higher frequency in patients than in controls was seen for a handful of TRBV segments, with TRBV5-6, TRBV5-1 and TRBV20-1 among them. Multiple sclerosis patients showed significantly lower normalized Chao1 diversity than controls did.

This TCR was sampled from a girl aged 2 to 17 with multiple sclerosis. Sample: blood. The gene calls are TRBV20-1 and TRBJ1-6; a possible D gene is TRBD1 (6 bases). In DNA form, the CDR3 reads TGCAGTGCTAGAATTGACAGGTCGGCTTCACCCCTCCACTTT. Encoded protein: CSARIDRSASPLHF.